The 11 T cell receptor beta chains listed next were all sequenced from one sample in a study of PD-1 blockade in mismatch repair-deficient tumors. Generated by immunoSEQ multiplex PCR, the TCRdb table keeps only in-frame clones and is missing some. This table holds 120,000 or so clones, about nine tenths found once. This material consisted of peripheral blood, taken 70 to 73 weeks after starting pembrolizumab. The source is an adult with mismatch repair-deficient cancer.

V is TRBV4-1 and J is TRBJ2-7, with TRBD1 as a possible D gene (5 bases). The V end lost 0 bases, the J end lost 2 bases, and 8 bases lay between the germline ends. CDR1 MGHRA and CDR2 YSYEKL come from the germline V gene. The CDR3 covers 14 residues. The CDR3 region has the DNA TGCGCCAGCAGCCAAGATATAGGGGCCTACGAGCAGTACTTC. As protein: CASSQDIGAYEQYF.

This clone has only one observation. V usage is TRBV18 and J usage is TRBJ2-7; D is unresolved. The CDR3 sequence is 11 residues long. Trimming removed 1 base at V and 3 bases at J, with 1 base between. Germline V lookup: CDR1 KGHSH, CDR2 LQKENI. This chain's CDR3 is CASSPLYEQYF. DNA for the CDR3: TGTGCCAGCTCACCACTCTACGAGCAGTACTTC.

V and J are TRBV29-1 and TRBJ2-7, with 13 bases fitting TRBD2. Germline values: CDR1 SQVTM, CDR2 ANQGSEA. This CDR3 has 14 residues. J was trimmed by 0 bases and V by 7 bases; bases with no gene match: 3. This CDR3 is CSARTSGSSYEQYF. The CDR3 coding sequence is TGCAGCGCCCGGACTAGCGGGAGCTCCTACGAGCAGTACTTC.

V is TRBV11-2 and J is TRBJ2-7, with TRBD1 matching 11 bases. Per the germline V gene, CDR1 is SGHAT and CDR2 is FQNNGV. The junction had 10 bases not matched to a gene; V was cut back by 6 bases and J by 6 bases. The CDR3 covers 15 residues. Here the CDR3 reads CASSLDRGRKAEQYF. The CDR3 nucleotides are TGTGCCAGCAGTCTGGACAGGGGGCGAAAGGCCGAGCAGTACTTC. The whole variable domain, filled in from reference TRBV11-2 and TRBJ2-7, reads EAGVAQSPRYKIIEKRQSVAFWCNPISGHATLYWYQQILGQGPKLLIQFQNNGVVDDSQLPKDRFSAERLKGVDSTLKIQPAKLEDSAVYLCASSLDRGRKAEQYFGPGTRLTVT.

This clone was recorded a few times. The chain combines TRBV27 with TRBJ2-1; 10 nucleotides match TRBD2. Germline-derived CDR1 and CDR2 are MNHEY and SMNVEV (reference sequence). The V segment lost 6 bases and the J segment 2 bases; nucleotides outside the gene matches: 7. The CDR3 totals 16 residues. CDR3 sequence (DNA): TGTGCCAGCAGCTGGACTAGCGGACCAACCTACAATGAGCAGTTCTTC. This sequence encodes CASSWTSGPTYNEQFF.

V gene TRBV4-1 combines with J gene TRBJ1-5, with a tentative D call TRBD1 (5 bases). Trimming pared 1 base from V and 2 bases from J, leaving 9 bases between. The CDR3 is 15 amino acids. Germline CDR1 is MGHRA and CDR2 is YSYEKL. CDR3 coding DNA: TGCGCCAGCAGCCAAGTCGTAGGGGGCAATCAGCCCCAGCATTTT. Protein product: CASSQVVGGNQPQHF.

Of note for this clone: Other DNA sequences in the same sample also yield this CDR3. The chain uses TRBV9 and TRBJ2-2; TRBD2 aligns across 8 bases. V trimming: 4 bases; J trimming: 6 bases; junction bases outside the gene matches: 8. In germline, CDR1 is SGDLS, CDR2 YYNGEE. The CDR3 sequence is 15 residues long. CDR3 residues: CASSLGLVAAGELFF. The CDR3, as DNA: TGTGCCAGCAGCCTGGGACTAGTTGCCGCCGGGGAGCTGTTTTTT.

The table lists this clone with a count of one. J is TRBJ2-7 and V is TRBV19; 8 bases line up with TRBD2. The length of the CDR3 is 15 residues. Germline lookup yields CDR1 LNHDA and CDR2 SQIVND (reference sequence). V was pared by 4 bases and J by 5 bases, with 10 bases of the junction left unmatched. CDR3 region: CASSRAGEPHNEQYF. The CDR3 DNA is TGTGCCAGTAGTAGAGCGGGAGAGCCTCACAACGAGCAGTACTTC. The entire variable domain, with the rest obtained from reference TRBV19 and TRBJ2-7, is as follows: DGGITQSPKYLFRKEGQNVTLSCEQNLNHDAMYWYRQDPGQGLRLIYYSQIVNDFQKGDIAEGYSVSREKKESFPLTVTSAQKNPTAFYLCASSRAGEPHNEQYFGPGTRLTVT.

The chain is built from TRBV4-3 and TRBJ2-7; TRBD2 might be the D (6 bases). CDR1 and CDR2 from the germline V gene are LGHNA and YSLEER. CDR3 size: 15 residues. Trimming shortened V by 3 bases and J by 2 bases, and 14 bases separated the two germline ends. Here the CDR3 DNA reads TGCGCCAGCAGCCAGGGGACTTCCCAAACCTACGAGCAGTACTTC. Amino acids: CASSQGTSQTYEQYF.

This chain joins TRBV5-8 and TRBJ2-7; possible D gene TRBD1, 6 bases. Per the germline V gene, CDR1 is SGHTS and CDR2 is YDEGEE. Deletions cut 6 bases from V and 1 base from J, with 14 bases between. The CDR3 covers 14 residues. The CDR3 here is CASIQPRGSYEQYF. CDR3 nucleotide sequence: TGTGCCAGCATCCAACCCAGGGGATCCTACGAGCAGTACTTC.

The chain combines TRBV5-1 with TRBJ2-3, with 7 positions matching TRBD2. Unmatched junction bases numbered 24, after V lost 4 bases and J lost 1 base. The CDR3 is made up of 21 amino acids. Germline CDR1 and CDR2: SGHRS and YFSETQ. The CDR3 coding sequence is TGCGCCAGCAGCCCCCAGCGGTGGAGCGGGAATATGGTGCCGGGCACAGATACGCAGTATTTT. This codes for CASSPQRWSGNMVPGTDTQYF.